Reported below is one T cell receptor beta chain. Its specificity is unknown. The CDR3 runs 16 residues. Germline V gene lookup returns CDR1 SGHTA and CDR2 FQGNSA. V lost 1 base, J lost 4 bases, and 6 bases stayed unmatched. These data come from a study of T cells after posttransplantation cyclophosphamide. Findings and limits, study-wide: Later post-transplant blood repertoires were often dominated by donor CD8+ memory clones.

Produced via immunoSEQ multiplex PCR; TCRdb's table is partial and in-frame only. The sample includes approximately 10,000 clones, 80% to 85% of them seen just once. Sampled 1 year posttransplant, controls received myeloablative marrow transplants, methotrexate and a calcineurin inhibitor. The chain uses TRBV7-2 and TRBJ2-7; 11 nucleotides align to TRBD2. The TCR originated in a young adult male patient who received an allogeneic stem cell transplant from an unrelated donor, was CMV-positive, and had acute GVHD only. Part of the T cell pool may stem from the graft donor. The material was PBMCs, obtained 367 days after allogeneic stem cell transplant with calcineurin inhibitor and methotrexate. CDR3 sequence: CASSLDLTSGRYEQYF. The CDR3 region has the DNA TGTGCCAGCAGCTTAGACCTTACTAGCGGGAGATACGAGCAGTACTTC.